The clone carrying this T cell receptor (beta chain) was observed a handful of times. Its antigen is still unknown. TCRdb passed the RT-PCR reads through MiXCR, listing each CDR3 protein once. The repertoire has about 500,000 distinct CDR3 sequences, about 15% of them found once; the top ten carry 3% to 3.5%. These data are taken from a study of response to subunit inactivated influenza vaccine. Study conclusions and caveats: Only a handful of new T cells, the authors suggested, are recruited with each seasonal influenza vaccination.

After removal of 2 bases from V and 3 bases from J, the junction contained 5 bases not matched to a gene. The germline V gene has CDR1 SGHTA and CDR2 FQGNSA. The length of the CDR3 is 15 residues. The specimen comprised CD4+ T cells sorted from PBMCs, sampled 23 months after vaccination. The sequence was obtained from a man between 45 and 75 years old who received an inactivated influenza vaccine. The J gene is TRBJ2-3, the V gene TRBV7-2, with 7 bases that match TRBD2. In nucleotides, the CDR3 is TGTGCCAGCAGCTTAAACGGGGGGAGGACAGATACGCAGTATTTT. Amino acid sequence: CASSLNGGRTDTQYF.